This passage covers 8 T cell receptor beta chains from one sample sequenced in a study of blood T cell repertoires in COVID-19. Assay used: immunoSEQ multiplex PCR; TCRdb lists only in-frame clones, some missing. The repertoire consists of about 300,000 clones, with 65% to 85% occurring once and the leading ten covering roughly 1.5%. The sequenced sample consisted of peripheral blood. The receptors were sampled from a human donor with COVID-19, enrolled during active disease. The donor label of this sample is uncertain.

This chain joins TRBV4-1 and TRBJ2-5; D is possibly TRBD2 (5 bases). CDR3 size: 14 residues. In germline, CDR1 is MGHRA, CDR2 YSYEKL. Between the trimmed V and J ends, which lost 4 bases and 0 bases, there was a span of 9 bases. The CDR3 DNA sequence: TGCGCCAGCAGCCCCGGGATTGACCAAGAGACCCAGTACTTC. Protein product: CASSPGIDQETQYF.

V and J are TRBV10-3 and TRBJ1-4; 7 bases line up with TRBD1. Germline CDR1 ENHRY, CDR2 SYGVKD. Trimming at V came to 0 bases and at J to 3 bases, leaving 1 base not matched to a gene. CDR3 size: 15 residues. The CDR3 DNA follows: TGTGCCATCAGTGAGTCGGGGACAGCTAATGAAAAACTGTTTTTT. Protein sequence: CAISESGTANEKLFF.

The CDR3 DNA reads TGTGCCAGCACCACCGTGGGTTTTCGAGCGGTTACTGGGCCCGGCGGGGAGCTGTTTTTT. This sequence encodes CASTTVGFRAVTGPGGELFF. V is TRBV27 and J is TRBJ2-2; D perhaps matches TRBD2 (5 bases). Germline lookup yields CDR1 MNHEY and CDR2 SMNVEV (reference sequence). V was clipped by 7 bases and J by 7 bases, with 34 bases between them. This CDR3 has 20 amino acids.

This chain links TRBV6-5 with TRBJ1-3; a possible D gene is TRBD1 (6 bases). The CDR3 is 15 amino acids. The V gene's germline CDR1 is MNHEY and CDR2 SVGAGI. V shed 6 bases and J shed 1 base, with 13 bases lying between them. The CDR3 loop reads CASSRPTGSGNTIYF. Here the CDR3 DNA reads TGTGCCAGCAGCCGCCCGACAGGTTCTGGAAACACCATATATTTT.

J is TRBJ1-4 and V is TRBV19; weak D call: TRBD1 (6 bases). V shed 5 bases and J shed 8 bases, with 15 bases lying between them. Germline lookup yields CDR1 LNHDA and CDR2 SQIVND (reference sequence). CDR3 length: 14 residues. CDR3 amino acids: CASSPGAGDEKLFF. CDR3 nucleotides: TGTGCCAGTAGTCCAGGAGCAGGGGACGAAAAACTGTTTTTT.

The rearrangement uses TRBV19 and TRBJ2-3; 12 nucleotides agree with TRBD2. The CDR3 is 18 amino acids. The germline V gene encodes CDR1 LNHDA and CDR2 SQIVND (reference sequence). Trimming at V came to 5 bases and at J to 0 bases, leaving 9 bases not matched to a gene. The CDR3 bases are TGTGCCAGTAGTCCCGGGACTAGCGGGCGACCTAGCACAGATACGCAGTATTTT. It encodes CASSPGTSGRPSTDTQYF.

The gene calls are TRBV28 and TRBJ2-7, with 9 bases lining up with TRBD2. Germline assignment: CDR1 MDHEN and CDR2 SYDVKM. CDR3 length: 15 residues. The J segment lost 1 base and the V segment lost 3 bases, leaving 4 bases of the junction unmatched. The CDR3 region has the DNA TGTGCCAGCAGTTTTGGCGGGAGGGAATCCTACGAGCAGTACTTC. It translates to CASSFGGRESYEQYF.

V and J are TRBV5-4 and TRBJ1-1; D possibly corresponds to TRBD1 (6 bases). Germline lookup yields CDR1 SGHNT and CDR2 YYREEE (reference sequence). With 2 bases removed from V and 1 base from J, the gap between germline ends came to 12 bases. The length of the CDR3 is 15 residues. The CDR3 is CASSLPQGSNTEAFF. The CDR3 coding sequence is TGTGCCAGCAGCTTACCACAGGGATCGAACACTGAAGCTTTCTTT.